This T cell receptor (beta chain) appears in the sequencing data of a study of a mutant IDH1 vaccine in newly diagnosed glioma. As regards this clone: Its antigen is as yet unknown.

The CDR3 is made up of 13 amino acids. Germline V gene sequence: CDR1 SGHDT, CDR2 YYEEEE. The ends were cut back, 0 bases at V and 10 bases at J, with 10 bases in the middle. The time point was: week 23, last vaccination. Mutant IDH1 20-mer peptide, at 300 ug, made up each vaccine dose, with topical imiquimod. The table came from immunoSEQ multiplex PCR; TCRdb's copy has only in-frame clones and leaves some out. The sample lists roughly 30,000 clones, approximately 82% occurring once. This sequence originates from a woman aged 25 to 39 with glioma. The specimen comprised PBMCs, sampled from a glioma patient whose treatment included an IDH1 peptide vaccine. This chain joins TRBV5-6 and TRBJ2-2; either TRBD1 or TRBD2 may supply D (5 bases each). The CDR3: CASSLGGFEELFF. The CDR3 DNA sequence: TGTGCCAGCAGCTTGGGGGGGTTCGAGGAGCTGTTTTTT.